A selection of T cell receptor beta chains follows, all from one sample in a study of blood T cell repertoires in COVID-19. Some clones are missing from TCRdb's copy, which holds only in-frame ones; the method was immunoSEQ multiplex PCR. Seen here are some 160,000 clones, approximately 88% observed once, and the top ten hold less than 3%. Sequenced: peripheral blood. These receptor sequences come from a man in his 60s with acute or convalescent COVID-19. CDR3s leave out the opening cysteine and the closing phenylalanine or tryptophan.

V gene | CDR3 protein
TRBV2 | ASSESAGTGSYEQY
TRBV7-6 | ASSLGAGVIEKLF
TRBV7-6 | ASRGTGANTGELF
TRBV7-9 | ASSRGGTNSPLH
TRBV6-1 | ASSERPGTDSDTQY
TRBV4-2 | ASSPSGGFNEQY
TRBV24-1 | ATGGAGVTDTQY
TRBV7-9 | ASSSPRGDGYT
TRBV7-9 | ASSFGRTGPNYGYT
TRBV3-1/TRBV3-2 | ASSQGQSNTGELF
TRBV30 | AWSVRTALVGNTIY
TRBV24-1 | ATSDSSGGYNEQF
TRBV2 | ASSERQVLSYEQY
TRBV5-1 | ASSLAAAGLGELF
TRBV9 | ASSRRPGQSSGNTIY
TRBV5-5 | ASSLDRASGNTIY
TRBV3-1/TRBV3-2 | ASSYGSGDTQY
TRBV11-2 | ASSLVGDTEAF
TRBV6-5 | ASRHNRGYNQPQH
TRBV13 | ASSLGVPGLGFYEQY
TRBV24-1 | ATSAWTTANEQF
TRBV4-1 | ASSLDSRNTGELF
TRBV27 | ASTRGQNTEAF